This T cell receptor (beta chain) came from a study of blood T cell repertoires in COVID-19. Method: immunoSEQ multiplex PCR; TCRdb's copy keeps in-frame clones and lacks some. The sample holds over 250,000 clones; roughly 90% are singletons and the top ten take roughly 2.6%. Specimen: PBMCs or T cells enriched from blood (not recorded which). The receptor was derived from a man in his sixties who had recovered from COVID-19.

CDR3 in DNA: TGTGCCAGCAGTTTATCCTATTTGAACACTGAAGCTTTCTTT. Translated: CASSLSYLNTEAFF. The chain joins TRBV27 to TRBJ1-1; D remains ambiguous. CDR3 length: 14 amino acids. Germline V CDR1 and CDR2: MNHEY, SMNVEV (reference sequence). Trimming stripped 0 bases from V and 0 bases from J, with 5 bases between.